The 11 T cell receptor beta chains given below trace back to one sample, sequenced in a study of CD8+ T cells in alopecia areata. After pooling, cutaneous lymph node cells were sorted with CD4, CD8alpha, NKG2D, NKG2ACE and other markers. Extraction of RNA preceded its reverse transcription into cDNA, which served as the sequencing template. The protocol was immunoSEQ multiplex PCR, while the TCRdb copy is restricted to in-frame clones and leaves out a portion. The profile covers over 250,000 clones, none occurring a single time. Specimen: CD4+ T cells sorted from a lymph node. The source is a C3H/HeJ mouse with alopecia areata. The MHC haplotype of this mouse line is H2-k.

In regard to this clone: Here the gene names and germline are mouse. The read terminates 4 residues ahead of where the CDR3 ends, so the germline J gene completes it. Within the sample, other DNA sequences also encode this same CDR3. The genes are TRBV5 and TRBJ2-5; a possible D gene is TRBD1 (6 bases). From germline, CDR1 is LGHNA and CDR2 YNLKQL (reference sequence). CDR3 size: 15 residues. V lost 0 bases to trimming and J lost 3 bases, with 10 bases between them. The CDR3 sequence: CASSQEPGQQDTQYF. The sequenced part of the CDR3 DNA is TGTGCCAGCAGCCAAGAGCCGGGACAACAAGAC.

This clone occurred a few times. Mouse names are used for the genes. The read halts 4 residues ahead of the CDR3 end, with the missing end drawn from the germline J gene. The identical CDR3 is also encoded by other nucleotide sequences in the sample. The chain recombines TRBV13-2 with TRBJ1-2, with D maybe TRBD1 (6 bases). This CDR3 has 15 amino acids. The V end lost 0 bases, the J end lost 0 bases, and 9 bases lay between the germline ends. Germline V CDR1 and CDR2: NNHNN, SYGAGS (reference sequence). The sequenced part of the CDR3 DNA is TGTGCCAGCGGTGATGCCGGGACAACAAACTCC. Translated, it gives CASGDAGTTNS. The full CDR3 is CASGDAGTTNSDYTF.

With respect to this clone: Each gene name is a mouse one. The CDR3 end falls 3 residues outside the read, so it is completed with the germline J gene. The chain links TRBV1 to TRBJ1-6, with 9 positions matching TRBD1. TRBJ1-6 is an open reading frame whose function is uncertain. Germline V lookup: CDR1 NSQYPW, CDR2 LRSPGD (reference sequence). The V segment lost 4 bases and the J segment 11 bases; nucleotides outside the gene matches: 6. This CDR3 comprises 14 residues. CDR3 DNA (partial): TGCACCTGCAGTGGGACAGGGGTGGGGACGCCC. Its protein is CTCSGTGVGTP. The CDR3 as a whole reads CTCSGTGVGTPLYF.

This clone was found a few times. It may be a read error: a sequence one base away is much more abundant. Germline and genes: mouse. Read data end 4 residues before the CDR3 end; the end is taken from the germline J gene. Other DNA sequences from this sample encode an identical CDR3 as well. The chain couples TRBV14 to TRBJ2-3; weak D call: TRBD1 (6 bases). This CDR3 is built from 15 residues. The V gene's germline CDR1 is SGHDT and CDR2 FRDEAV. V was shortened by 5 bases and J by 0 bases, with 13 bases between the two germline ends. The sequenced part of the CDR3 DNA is TGTGCCAGCAGCCTCGGGACAACTAGTGCAGAA. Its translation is CASSLGTTSAE. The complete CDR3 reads CASSLGTTSAETLYF. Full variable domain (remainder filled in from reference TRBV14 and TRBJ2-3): EAGVTQSPRYAVLQEGQAVSFWCDPISGHDTLYWYQQPRDQGPQLLVYFRDEAVIDNSQLPSDRFSAVRPKGTNSTLKIQSAKQGDTATYLCASSLGTTSAETLYFGSGTRLTVL.

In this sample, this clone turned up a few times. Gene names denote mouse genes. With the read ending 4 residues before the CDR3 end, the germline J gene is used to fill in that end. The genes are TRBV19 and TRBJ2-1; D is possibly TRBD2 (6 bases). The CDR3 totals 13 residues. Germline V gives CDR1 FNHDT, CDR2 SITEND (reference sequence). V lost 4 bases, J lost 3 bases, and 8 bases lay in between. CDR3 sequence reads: CASSPWGYAEQFF. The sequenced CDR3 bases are TGTGCCAGCAGTCCCTGGGGCTATGCT.

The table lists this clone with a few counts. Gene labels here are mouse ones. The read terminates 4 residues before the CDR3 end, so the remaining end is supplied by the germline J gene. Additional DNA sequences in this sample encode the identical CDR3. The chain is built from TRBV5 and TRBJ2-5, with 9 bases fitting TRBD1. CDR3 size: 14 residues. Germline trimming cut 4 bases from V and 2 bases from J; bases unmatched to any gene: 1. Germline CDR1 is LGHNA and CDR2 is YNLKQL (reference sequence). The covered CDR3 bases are TGTGCCAGCAGCCGGACAGGGGCCCAAGAC. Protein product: CASSRTGAQD. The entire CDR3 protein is CASSRTGAQDTQYF.

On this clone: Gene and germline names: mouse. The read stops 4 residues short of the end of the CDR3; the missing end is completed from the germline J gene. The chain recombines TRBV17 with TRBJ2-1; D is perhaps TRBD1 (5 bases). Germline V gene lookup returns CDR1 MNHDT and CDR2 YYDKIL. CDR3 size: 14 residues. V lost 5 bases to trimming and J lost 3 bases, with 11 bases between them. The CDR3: CASSEDKRYAEQFF. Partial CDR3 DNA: TGTGCTAGCAGTGAGGACAAACGCTATGCT.

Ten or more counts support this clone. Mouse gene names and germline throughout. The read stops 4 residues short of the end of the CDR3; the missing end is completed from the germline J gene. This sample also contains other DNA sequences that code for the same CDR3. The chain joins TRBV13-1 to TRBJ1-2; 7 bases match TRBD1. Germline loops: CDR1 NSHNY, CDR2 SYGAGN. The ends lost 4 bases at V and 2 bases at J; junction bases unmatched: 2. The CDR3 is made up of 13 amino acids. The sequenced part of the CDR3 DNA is TGTGCCAGCAGTCCGACAGGGAACTCC. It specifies CASSPTGNS. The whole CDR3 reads CASSPTGNSDYTF.

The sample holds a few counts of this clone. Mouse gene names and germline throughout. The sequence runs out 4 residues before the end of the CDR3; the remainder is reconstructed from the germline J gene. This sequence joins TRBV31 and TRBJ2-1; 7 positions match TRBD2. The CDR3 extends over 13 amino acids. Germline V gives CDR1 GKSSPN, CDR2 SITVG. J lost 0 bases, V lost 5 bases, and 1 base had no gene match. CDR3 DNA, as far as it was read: TGTGCCTGGGTGGGGGGTAACTATGCT. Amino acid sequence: CAWVGGNYA. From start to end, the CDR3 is CAWVGGNYAEQFF.

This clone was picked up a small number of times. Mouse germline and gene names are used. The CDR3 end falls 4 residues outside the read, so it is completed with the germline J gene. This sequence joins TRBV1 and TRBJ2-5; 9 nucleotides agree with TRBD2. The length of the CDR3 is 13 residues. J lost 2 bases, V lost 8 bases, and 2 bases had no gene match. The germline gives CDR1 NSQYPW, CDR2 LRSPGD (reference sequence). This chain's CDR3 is CTCRDWVQDTQYF. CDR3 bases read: TGCACCTGCCGGGACTGGGTCCAAGAC.

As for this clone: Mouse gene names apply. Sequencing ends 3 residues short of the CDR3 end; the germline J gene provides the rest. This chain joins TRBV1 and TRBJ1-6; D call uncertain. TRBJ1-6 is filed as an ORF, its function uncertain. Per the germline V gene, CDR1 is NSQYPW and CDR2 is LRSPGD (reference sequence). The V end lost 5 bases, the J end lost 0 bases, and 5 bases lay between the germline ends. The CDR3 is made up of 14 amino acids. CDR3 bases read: TGCACCTGCAGTTCAAGTTCCTATAATTCGCCC. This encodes CTCSSSSYNSP. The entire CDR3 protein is CTCSSSSYNSPLYF.